This passage covers 16 T cell receptor beta chains from one sample sequenced in a study of blood T cells in healthy people across ages. Alongside a J-beta primer mix, a sample-barcoded 5' primer served in a second PCR lasting about 6 to 11 cycles. TCRdb analysed the 5' RACE reads with MiXCR anew, one entry per CDR3 protein. The sample holds some 1,800,000 distinct CDR3 sequences, about 39% seen once. Sequenced input: blood. The receptors derive from a human donor in good health.

This clonotype was seen only a few times. The chain uses TRBV28 and TRBJ2-3; 13 bases agree with TRBD2. V shed 7 bases, J shed 7 bases, and the junction held 11 bases outside the gene matches. Germline-derived CDR1 and CDR2 are MDHEN and SYDVKM. CDR3 size: 16 residues. The CDR3 coding sequence is TGTGCCAGCACCTCGTCGACTAGCGGGGGGAGGAATACGCAGTATTTT. Its translation is CASTSSTSGGRNTQYF. Full variable domain (outside the CDR3, taken from reference TRBV28 and TRBJ2-3): DVKVTQSSRYLVKRTGEKVFLECVQDMDHENMFWYRQDPGLGLRLIYFSYDVKMKEKGDIPEGYSVSREKKERFSLILESASTNQTSMYLCASTSSTSGGRNTQYFGPGTRLTVL.

The chain joins TRBV20-1 to TRBJ2-7, with 8 bases matching TRBD1. The length of the CDR3 is 14 residues. Germline CDR1 DFQATT, CDR2 SNEGSKA (reference sequence). V was pared by 5 bases and J by 1 base, with 7 bases of the junction left unmatched. In DNA form, the CDR3 reads TGCAGTGCTGCTAAGGACAGGGTTTCCTACGAGCAGTACTTC. Translating it yields CSAAKDRVSYEQYF.

This clonotype was detected ten times or more. The chain uses TRBV20-1 and TRBJ1-2; D ambiguous. This CDR3 comprises 11 residues. Trimming pared 6 bases from V and 0 bases from J, leaving 5 bases between. CDR1 and CDR2 (germline): DFQATT, SNEGSKA (reference sequence). The CDR3 here is CSALANYGYTF. The CDR3 DNA sequence: TGCAGTGCCCTAGCTAACTATGGCTACACCTTC.

The gene calls are TRBV6-2 or TRBV6-3 and TRBJ1-2, with a tentative D call TRBD1 (5 bases). The CDR3 has 15 amino acids. Per germline, CDR1 MNHEY and CDR2 SVGEGT. Trimming pared 2 bases from V and 2 bases from J, leaving 12 bases between. This CDR3 reads CASSYGHLGNYGYTF. The CDR3 coding sequence is TGTGCCAGCAGTTACGGACACCTGGGGAACTATGGCTACACCTTC.

The chain joins TRBV28 to TRBJ1-5, with D unclear. CDR3 length: 14 amino acids. Between the trimmed V and J ends, which lost 4 bases and 5 bases, there was a span of 12 bases. Germline V gene sequence: CDR1 MDHEN, CDR2 SYDVKM. CDR3 nucleotides: TGTGCCAGCAGTTGGACCCGAACATATCAGCCCCAGCATTTT. As protein: CASSWTRTYQPQHF.

The chain links TRBV12-3 or TRBV12-4 to TRBJ2-1; 7 nucleotides agree with TRBD2. V gave up 7 bases and J gave up 8 bases; unmatched junction bases: 14. The CDR3 runs 15 residues. The CDR3 sequence: CASIIAGTSFDEQFF. The CDR3 DNA reads as TGTGCCAGCATCATAGCGGGCACCTCGTTCGATGAGCAGTTCTTC.

This chain uses TRBV7-2 with TRBJ2-4; 9 bases agree with TRBD2. CDR3 length equals 16 residues. The germline V gene has CDR1 SGHTA and CDR2 FQGNSA. The V gene end was trimmed by 5 bases and the J gene end by 9 bases; junction bases not matched to a gene: 14. The CDR3 nucleotides are TGTGCCAGCAGCGTAGGCGCGGCTAGCGGGGCAGCCATTCAGTACTTC. It is translated as CASSVGAASGAAIQYF.

The chain carries TRBV20-1 and TRBJ1-2; TRBD1 agrees at 8 bases. The CDR3 extends over 15 amino acids. The junction had 8 bases not matched to a gene; V was cut back by 3 bases and J by 2 bases. Germline values: CDR1 DFQATT, CDR2 SNEGSKA (reference sequence). CDR3 sequence reads: CSARGQGATNYGYTF. The CDR3 DNA reads as TGCAGTGCTAGGGGGCAGGGGGCGACCAACTATGGCTACACCTTC.

This chain connects TRBV5-1 to TRBJ1-1; no firm D call. CDR3 length: 15 residues. V lost 3 bases, J lost 6 bases, and 18 bases lay in between. In germline, CDR1 is SGHRS, CDR2 YFSETQ. The CDR3 DNA reads TGCGCCAGCAGCTCGGGGTCTATCCACTGGTCTGAAGCTTTCTTT. Translated: CASSSGSIHWSEAFF.

The table lists this clonotype with many counts. The rearrangement links TRBV20-1 to TRBJ2-7; D remains unclear. This CDR3 comprises 11 residues. Germline lookup yields CDR1 DFQATT and CDR2 SNEGSKA (reference sequence). V shed 3 bases and J shed 10 bases, with 13 bases lying between them. In nucleotides, the CDR3 is TGCAGTGCTAGCAAGGACGGTTACCAGTACTTC. This gives the protein CSASKDGYQYF.

This clonotype occurred a few times. CDR3 in DNA: TGTGCCAGCAGCTTCCCGGGACAGGGGGTGACAGATACGCAGTATTTT. This encodes CASSFPGQGVTDTQYF. This chain joins TRBV7-9 and TRBJ2-3; TRBD1 matches 11 bases. V lost 3 bases, J lost 3 bases, and 5 bases stayed unmatched. Germline V gene data show CDR1 as SEHNR and CDR2 as FQNEAQ (reference sequence). This CDR3 has 16 residues. The full variable domain, completed using reference TRBV7-9 and TRBJ2-3, is DTGVSQNPRHKITKRGQNVTFRCDPISEHNRLYWYRQTLGQGPEFLTYFQNEAQLEKSRLLSDRFSAERPKGSFSTLEIQRTEQGDSAMYLCASSFPGQGVTDTQYFGPGTRLTVL.

The rearrangement joins TRBV15 to TRBJ1-1; TRBD1 is a possible D gene (6 bases). The ends were cut back, 3 bases at V and 6 bases at J, with 17 bases in the middle. Germline CDR1 reads LNHNV; CDR2 reads YYDKDF (reference sequence). This CDR3 has 15 amino acids. CDR3 region: CATSSGTGWSAEAFF. Written as DNA, the CDR3 is TGTGCCACCAGCAGCGGCACAGGGTGGTCGGCTGAAGCTTTCTTT.

The chain carries TRBV7-3 and TRBJ2-3, with D perhaps assigned TRBD1 or TRBD2 (5 bases each). Trimming pared 4 bases from V and 4 bases from J, leaving 12 bases between. This CDR3 has 14 residues. In germline, CDR1 is SGHTA, CDR2 FQGTGA. CDR3 loop: CASSSRMGADTQYF. CDR3 coding DNA: TGTGCCAGCAGCTCCCGAATGGGGGCAGATACGCAGTATTTT.

This clonotype was observed a few times. The chain uses TRBV5-1 and TRBJ1-2, with TRBD1 matching over 7 bases. The CDR3 has 15 residues. Germline CDR1 and CDR2: SGHRS and YFSETQ. V shed 4 bases, J shed 2 bases, and the junction held 8 bases outside the gene matches. The DNA of the CDR3 is TGCGCCAGCAGCAGTACAGGGGCGATAAACTATGGCTACACCTTC. Protein: CASSSTGAINYGYTF.

V gene TRBV7-2 combines with J gene TRBJ2-1; 8 bases align to TRBD2. After removal of 0 bases from V and 2 bases from J, the junction contained 3 bases not matched to a gene. This CDR3 has 16 amino acids. Looked up from germline, CDR1 is SGHTA and CDR2 is FQGNSA. The CDR3 DNA follows: TGTGCCAGCAGCTTAGCGTTTAGCGGGGCCTACAATGAGCAGTTCTTC. It specifies CASSLAFSGAYNEQFF. The variable domain in full, with the rest retrieved from reference TRBV7-2 and TRBJ2-1, is GAGVSQSPSNKVTEKGKDVELRCDPISGHTALYWYRQSLGQGLEFLIYFQGNSAPDKSGLPSDRFSAERTGGSVSTLTIQRTQQEDSAVYLCASSLAFSGAYNEQFFGPGTRLTVL.

The chain joins TRBV12-3 or TRBV12-4 to TRBJ1-2; D might be TRBD1 (5 bases). Trimming removed 1 base at V and 4 bases at J, with 10 bases between. This CDR3 contains 14 residues. The CDR3 nucleotides are TGTGCCAGCAGTTTAGTGGTAGGGGTCTATGGCTACACCTTC. This encodes CASSLVVGVYGYTF.